The 15 T cell receptor beta chains below were found in one sample sequenced in a study of T cells in localized non-small cell lung cancer. The assay was immunoSEQ multiplex PCR, and TCRdb's table has in-frame clones only and misses some. Counted here are 650 to 850 clones, approximately 19% occurring once; the ten biggest clones make up around 21%. Sequenced here: normal lung tissue next to the tumor, sampled before any cancer treatment. The receptors originated from an older female donor with stage II squamous cell lung carcinoma.

This clone was found a few times. The chain carries TRBV27 and TRBJ1-6; D is uncertain. Germline V CDR1 and CDR2: MNHEY, SMNVEV (reference sequence). This CDR3 has 13 residues. V was cut by 6 bases and J by 8 bases, with 11 bases left in between. CDR3 residues: CASRPSVHSPLHF. Written as DNA, the CDR3 is TGTGCCAGCAGGCCCTCGGTCCATTCACCCCTCCACTTT.

The chain is built from TRBV18 and TRBJ1-4, with D hard to call. Germline V lookup: CDR1 KGHSH, CDR2 LQKENI. Between the trimmed V and J ends, which lost 6 bases and 0 bases, there was a span of 23 bases. This CDR3 has 19 amino acids. CDR3 loop: CASSSRVGRQIATNEKLFF. As DNA, the CDR3 is TGTGCCAGCTCTTCTCGAGTGGGGAGGCAAATTGCAACTAATGAAAAACTGTTTTTT.

This clone is judged large. The chain recombines TRBV6-8 with TRBJ1-2, with a weak D call TRBD1 (5 bases). V lost 5 bases, J lost 8 bases, and 18 bases lay in between. Germline loops: CDR1 MNHGY, CDR2 SAAAGT. The CDR3 is made up of 14 amino acids. The CDR3 spells CASSATGQSGGYTF. Here the CDR3 DNA reads TGTGCCAGCAGTGCTACAGGTCAATCGGGAGGCTACACCTTC.

In DNA form, the CDR3 reads TGTGCCAGCGGACCCTACGGCAACACCATATATTTT. It translates to CASGPYGNTIYF. The chain couples TRBV6-8 to TRBJ1-3, with D unresolved. There are 12 residues in the CDR3. The V end was cut by 8 bases, the J end by 7 bases, with 12 bases between. Per the germline V gene, CDR1 is MNHGY and CDR2 is SAAAGT.

This chain links TRBV19 with TRBJ2-2; a possible D gene is TRBD1 (5 bases). Germline V lookup: CDR1 LNHDA, CDR2 SQIVND (reference sequence). This CDR3 has 16 amino acids. The V end lost 5 bases, the J end lost 4 bases, and 17 bases lay between the germline ends. The CDR3 region is CASSVDSTAITGELFF. The CDR3 nucleotides read TGTGCCAGTAGTGTCGACAGCACGGCAATCACCGGGGAGCTGTTTTTT. The entire variable domain, with the rest obtained from reference TRBV19 and TRBJ2-2, is as follows: DGGITQSPKYLFRKEGQNVTLSCEQNLNHDAMYWYRQDPGQGLRLIYYSQIVNDFQKGDIAEGYSVSREKKESFPLTVTSAQKNPTAFYLCASSVDSTAITGELFFGEGSRLTVL.

The table lists this clone with a few counts. The CDR3 DNA sequence: TGTGCCAGCACCTTTACTGACAGGGTTGGCTACACCTTC. Protein sequence: CASTFTDRVGYTF. V is TRBV6-8 and J is TRBJ1-2, with 7 nucleotides matching TRBD1. The CDR3 covers 13 residues. V was clipped by 7 bases and J by 7 bases; unmatched bases: 9. Germline CDR1 is MNHGY and CDR2 is SAAAGT.

By its share, this clone is large. The V call is TRBV11-3, the J call TRBJ2-7; D is ambiguous. This CDR3 contains 15 residues. Trimming cost V 5 bases and J 0 bases, with 14 bases left between them. Germline V lookup: CDR1 SGHNT, CDR2 YENEEA. This CDR3 is CASSRTYSDSYEQYF. The CDR3 DNA reads TGTGCCAGCAGCAGAACTTACAGCGACTCCTACGAGCAGTACTTC.

Sample share makes this clone medium-sized (0.01 to 0.1%). This rearrangement joins TRBV11-3 to TRBJ1-5, with 7 bases that match TRBD1. The germline gives CDR1 SGHNT, CDR2 YENEEA. The CDR3 totals 14 residues. The ends lost 5 bases at V and 5 bases at J; junction bases unmatched: 6. In DNA, the CDR3 is TGTGCCAGCAGCGCAACGCAGGGGGATCAGCCCCAGCATTTT. It encodes CASSATQGDQPQHF.

Only a few counts were recorded for this clone. This chain joins TRBV30 and TRBJ2-1; 7 bases line up with TRBD2. Germline loops: CDR1 GTSNPN, CDR2 SVGIG (reference sequence). The CDR3 is made up of 14 amino acids. The V and J ends lost 1 base and 7 bases, in that order; junction bases with no gene match: 7. CDR3 in DNA: TGTGCCTGGAGTGAAGGACTGGGAGGGAATGAGCAGTTCTTC. Amino acid sequence: CAWSEGLGGNEQFF.

This chain joins TRBV6-8 and TRBJ2-2; no firm D call. CDR1 is MNHGY, CDR2 SAAAGT, per germline. V was trimmed by 5 bases and J by 4 bases, leaving 11 bases between them. CDR3 length: 14 amino acids. The CDR3 protein is CASSSPAVTGELFF. DNA of the CDR3: TGTGCCAGCAGTAGTCCGGCGGTCACCGGGGAGCTGTTTTTT.

The rearrangement uses TRBV7-2 and TRBJ1-1; D is unclear. CDR1 is SGHTA and CDR2 is FQGNSA in the germline V gene. V was trimmed by 5 bases and J by 6 bases, leaving 13 bases between them. There are 13 residues in the CDR3. The CDR3 DNA sequence: TGTGCCAGCAGCGAATTGCCCCGGCCTGAAGCTTTCTTT. Translated: CASSELPRPEAFF.

V gene TRBV11-3 combines with J gene TRBJ2-5, with D possibly matching TRBD2 (7 bases). V lost 7 bases and J lost 4, with 16 bases in between. Germline CDR1 reads SGHNT; CDR2 reads YENEEA. This CDR3 is 14 amino acids long. The DNA for the CDR3 is TGTGCCAGCACCCCGGGGAGGGGGTTAGAGACCCAGTACTTC. This sequence encodes CASTPGRGLETQYF.

This clone is deemed medium-sized (0.01 to 0.1%). The J gene is TRBJ2-5, the V gene TRBV9, with TRBD2 matching 12 bases. The CDR3 spans 16 residues. Unmatched junction bases numbered 7, after V lost 6 bases and J lost 1 base. Per germline, CDR1 SGDLS and CDR2 YYNGEE. The CDR3 region has the DNA TGTGCCAGCAAGATTGGACTAGCGGGGAGCCAAGAGACCCAGTACTTC. This translates into CASKIGLAGSQETQYF.

The table lists this clone with a few counts. The chain joins TRBV9 to TRBJ2-7; 9 bases are shared with TRBD2. V gave up 0 bases and J gave up 0 bases; unmatched junction bases: 7. The CDR3 contains 17 residues. Germline V gene lookup returns CDR1 SGDLS and CDR2 YYNGEE. The CDR3 sequence is CASSVGTGTSNSYEQYF. Here the CDR3 DNA reads TGTGCCAGCAGCGTAGGGACCGGGACTAGCAACTCCTACGAGCAGTACTTC.

This sequence joins TRBV2 and TRBJ1-2; D is uncertain. Germline lookup yields CDR1 SNHLY and CDR2 FYNNEI. This CDR3 has 14 amino acids. Trimming removed 1 base from V and 5 bases from J, with 11 bases in between. The CDR3 coding sequence is TGTGCCAGCAGTGAAGGGGGTGTTAGGTATGGCTACACCTTC. Its protein product is CASSEGGVRYGYTF.